The entry that follows covers one TCR beta chain sequence. Profiled with immunoSEQ multiplex PCR; TCRdb holds only in-frame clones, not every one. The sample includes about 110,000 clones, 92% of them seen just once. The CDR3 has 18 residues. Germline-derived CDR1 and CDR2 are SGDLS and YYNGEE. Trimming removed 3 bases from V and 0 bases from J; junction bases left unmatched: 5. This entry is derived from a study of T cell changes during pregnancy in multiple sclerosis. This chain joins TRBV9 and TRBJ2-1, with TRBD2 identical over 14 bases. The receptor was derived from a female donor in good health, enrolled as a control in a pregnancy study. The source material was peripheral blood, sampled in the third trimester of pregnancy. CDR3 DNA sequence: TGTGCCAGCAGCGCCGGGACTAGCGGGGGACACTCCTACAATGAGCAGTTCTTC. This codes for CASSAGTSGGHSYNEQFF. The whole variable domain, filled in from reference TRBV9 and TRBJ2-1, reads DSGVTQTPKHLITATGQRVTLRCSPRSGDLSVYWYQQSLDQGLQFLIQYYNGEERAKGNILERFSAQQFPDLHSELNLSSLELGDSALYFCASSAGTSGGHSYNEQFFGPGTRLTVL.